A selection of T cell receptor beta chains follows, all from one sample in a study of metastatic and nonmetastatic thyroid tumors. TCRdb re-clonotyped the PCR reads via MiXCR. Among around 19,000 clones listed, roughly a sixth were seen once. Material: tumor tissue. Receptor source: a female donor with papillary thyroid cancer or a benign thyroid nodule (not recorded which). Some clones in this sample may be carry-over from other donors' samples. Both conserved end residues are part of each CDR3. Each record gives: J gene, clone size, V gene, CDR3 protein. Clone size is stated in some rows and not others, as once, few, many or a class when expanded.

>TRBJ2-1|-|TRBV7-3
CASILHMDNEQFF
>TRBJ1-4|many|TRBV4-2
CASSHDVDMTGLAKLFF
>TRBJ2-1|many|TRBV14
CASSQLKASGSINEQFF
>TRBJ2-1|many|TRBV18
CASSPTKYNEQFF
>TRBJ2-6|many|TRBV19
CASSTPGGAGGANVLTF
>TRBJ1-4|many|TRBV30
CAWSEGVGNEKLFF
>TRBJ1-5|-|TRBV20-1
CSADLDIHQPQHF
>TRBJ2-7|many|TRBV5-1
CASSLADRVDGDEQYF
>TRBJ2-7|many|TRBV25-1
CASSDSGDEQYF
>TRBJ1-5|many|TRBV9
CASSEGTSSNQPQHF
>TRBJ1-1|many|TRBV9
CASSPLPTDVGSFF
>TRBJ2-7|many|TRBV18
CASSPLVWTGHEQYF
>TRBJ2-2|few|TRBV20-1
CSARGGGWRIGELFF
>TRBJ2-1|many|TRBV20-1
CSASRVSNEQFF
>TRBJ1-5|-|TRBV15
CATSRDRVEWQPQHF
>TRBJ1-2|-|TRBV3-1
CASSQGQAGLYGYTF
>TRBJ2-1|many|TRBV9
CASSVAGTGIEQFF
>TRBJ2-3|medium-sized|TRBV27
CASSWNTQYF
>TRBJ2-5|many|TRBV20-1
CSATLETQYF
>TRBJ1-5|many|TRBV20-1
CSARGQGEANQPQHF
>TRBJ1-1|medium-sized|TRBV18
CASSPTGGINTEAFF
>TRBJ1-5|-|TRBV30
CAWSKVSSSSQPQHF
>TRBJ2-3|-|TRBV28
CASRPIAGGPSDTKYF
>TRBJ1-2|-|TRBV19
CASGSPVIMDTNYYGYTF
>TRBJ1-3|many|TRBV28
CASSLGTAGSSGNTIYF
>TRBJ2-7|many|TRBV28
CATRTGVSAGHYEQYF
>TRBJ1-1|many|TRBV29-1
CSVEAGSVNWAGTEAFF
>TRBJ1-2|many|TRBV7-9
CASSFEGYGYTF
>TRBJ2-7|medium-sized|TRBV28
CASLRQVGYEQYF
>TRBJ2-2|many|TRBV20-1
CSARDIGLAANTGELFF
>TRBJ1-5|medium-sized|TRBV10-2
CASSSDNNQPQHF
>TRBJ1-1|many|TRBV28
CASSLGANTEAFF
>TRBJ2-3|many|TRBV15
CATSREKQGTQYF
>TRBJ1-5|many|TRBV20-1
CSARGPGPDQPQHF
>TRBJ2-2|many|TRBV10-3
CAISEGRPSELFF
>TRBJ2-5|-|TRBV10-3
CAISESPGEETQYF
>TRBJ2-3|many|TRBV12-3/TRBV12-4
CASSLGFVAGGNTQYF
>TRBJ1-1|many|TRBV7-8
CASSLRAGRGAFF
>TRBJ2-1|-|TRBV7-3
CASSLFPVLEQFF
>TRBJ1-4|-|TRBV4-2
CASSHGNRGSSEKLFF
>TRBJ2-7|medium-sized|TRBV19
CASSPGLAGEQYF
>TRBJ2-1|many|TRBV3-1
CASSPDFEAERYNEQFF
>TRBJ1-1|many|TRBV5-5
CASSWQGNTEAFF
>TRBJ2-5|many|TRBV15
CATSRSPGQKETQYF
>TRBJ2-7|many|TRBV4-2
CASSPRLGEQYF
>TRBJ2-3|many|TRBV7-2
CASRLSGGITDTQYF
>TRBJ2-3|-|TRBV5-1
CASSLRGDTDTQYF
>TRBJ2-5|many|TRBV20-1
CSARERWGRDQETQYF
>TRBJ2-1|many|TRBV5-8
CASSMGLAGFNEQFF
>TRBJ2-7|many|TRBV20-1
CSATVVPYEQYF
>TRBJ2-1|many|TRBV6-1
CAIWAPQGYNEQFF
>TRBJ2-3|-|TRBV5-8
CASIRAGTTDTQYF
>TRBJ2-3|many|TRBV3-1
CASSQDYGGTQYF
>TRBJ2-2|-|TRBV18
CASSPTSFTGELFF
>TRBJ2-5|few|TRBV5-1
CASSLDISTETQYF